The source of this T cell receptor (beta chain) is a study of T cell responses to AZD1222 COVID-19 vaccine. Study-wide background: The study pooled second doses at about 4 or about 12 weeks. Study outcomes and limitations: Researchers report vaccine-associated CD4 TCRs spanning spike, with dominance at 160-218 and 743-854. In a largely white British group with more females than males, clonal diversity was possibly underestimated. Receipt of two AZD1222 doses was followed by a rise in Spike-specific TCR breadth and depth.

Turning to this clone: Its matching antigen is unknown.

The data were produced by immunoSEQ multiplex PCR, yet TCRdb's version contains in-frame clones alone and is incomplete. The profile shows around 120,000 clones, 85% to 90% of them singletons. The sample consisted of peripheral blood, taken on day 0 of AZD1222 vaccination. This clonotype originated in an adult in good health.

CDR3 amino acids: CSVEVAGYEQYF. The CDR3 bases are TGCAGCGTTGAAGTAGCGGGCTACGAGCAGTACTTC. This chain uses TRBV29-1 with TRBJ2-7, with TRBD2 matching 7 bases. Per the germline V gene, CDR1 is SQVTM and CDR2 is ANQGSEA. This CDR3 comprises 12 residues. The ends lost 1 base at V and 3 bases at J; junction bases unmatched: 0.